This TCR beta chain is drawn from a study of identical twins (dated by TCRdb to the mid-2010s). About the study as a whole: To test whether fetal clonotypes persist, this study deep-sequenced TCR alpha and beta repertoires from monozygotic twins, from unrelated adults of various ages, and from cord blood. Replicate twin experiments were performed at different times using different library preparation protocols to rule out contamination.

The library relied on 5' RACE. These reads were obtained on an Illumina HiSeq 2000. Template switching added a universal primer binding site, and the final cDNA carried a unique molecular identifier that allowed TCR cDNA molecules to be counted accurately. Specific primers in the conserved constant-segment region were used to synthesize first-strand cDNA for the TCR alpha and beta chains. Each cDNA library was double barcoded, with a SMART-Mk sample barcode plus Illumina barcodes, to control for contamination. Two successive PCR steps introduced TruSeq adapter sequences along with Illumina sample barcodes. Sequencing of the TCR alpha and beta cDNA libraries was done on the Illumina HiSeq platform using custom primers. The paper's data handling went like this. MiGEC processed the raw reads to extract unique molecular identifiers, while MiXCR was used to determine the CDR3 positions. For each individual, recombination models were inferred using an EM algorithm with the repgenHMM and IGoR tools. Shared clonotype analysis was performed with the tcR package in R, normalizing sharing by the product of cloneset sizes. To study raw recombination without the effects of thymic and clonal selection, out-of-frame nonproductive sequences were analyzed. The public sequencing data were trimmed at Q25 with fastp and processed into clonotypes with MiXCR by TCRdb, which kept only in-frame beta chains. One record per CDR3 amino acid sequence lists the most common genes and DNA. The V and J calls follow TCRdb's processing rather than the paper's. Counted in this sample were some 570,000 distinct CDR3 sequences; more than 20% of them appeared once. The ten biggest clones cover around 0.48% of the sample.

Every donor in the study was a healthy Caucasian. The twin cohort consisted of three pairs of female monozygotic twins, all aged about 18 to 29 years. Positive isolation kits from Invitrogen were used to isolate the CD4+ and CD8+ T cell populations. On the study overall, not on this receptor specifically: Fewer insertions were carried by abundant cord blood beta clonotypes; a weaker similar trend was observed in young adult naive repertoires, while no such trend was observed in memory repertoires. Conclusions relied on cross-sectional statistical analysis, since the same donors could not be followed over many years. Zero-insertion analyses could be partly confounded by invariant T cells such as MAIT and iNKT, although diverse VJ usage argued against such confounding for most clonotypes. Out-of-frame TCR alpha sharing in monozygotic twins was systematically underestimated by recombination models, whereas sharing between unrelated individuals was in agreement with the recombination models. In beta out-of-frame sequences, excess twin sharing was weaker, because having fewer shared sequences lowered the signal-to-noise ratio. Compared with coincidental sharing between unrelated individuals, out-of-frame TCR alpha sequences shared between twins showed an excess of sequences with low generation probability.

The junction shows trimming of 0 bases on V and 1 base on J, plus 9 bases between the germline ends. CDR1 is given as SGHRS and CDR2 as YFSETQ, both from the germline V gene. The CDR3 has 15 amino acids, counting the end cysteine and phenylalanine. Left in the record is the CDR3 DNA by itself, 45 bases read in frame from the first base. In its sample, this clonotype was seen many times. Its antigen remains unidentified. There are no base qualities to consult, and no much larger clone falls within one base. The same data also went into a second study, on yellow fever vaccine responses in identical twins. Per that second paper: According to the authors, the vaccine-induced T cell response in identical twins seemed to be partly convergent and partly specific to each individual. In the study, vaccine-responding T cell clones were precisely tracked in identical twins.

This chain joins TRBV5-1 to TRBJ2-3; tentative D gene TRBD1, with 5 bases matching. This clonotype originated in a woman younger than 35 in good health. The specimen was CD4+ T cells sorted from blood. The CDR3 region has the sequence CASSLELTGTDTQYF. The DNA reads TGCGCCAGCAGCTTGGAACTGACAGGCACAGATACGCAGTATTTT.